The clone carrying this T cell receptor (beta chain) was counted a few times. Trimming left V 3 bases short and J 5 bases short, with 13 bases between. The CDR3 consists of 13 residues. CDR1 and CDR2 (germline): SQVTM, ANQGSEA. This specimen comes from a study of blood T cell repertoires in COVID-19. Per the authors' pipeline: Amplified reference gene primers provided the basis for estimating nucleated cell counts. TCRdb's copy holds only in-frame clones and misses some; the assay was immunoSEQ multiplex PCR. V, J and clone size are taken as reported in that table, and D and trimming were inferred from the DNA itself. In the table there are approximately 380,000 clones, 91% of which are singletons. Allocation to cohorts depended on clinical history reported by the participants.

What was sequenced was PBMCs or T cells enriched from blood (not recorded which). The chain employs TRBV29-1 and TRBJ1-2, with D possibly matching TRBD1 (5 bases). This receptor was identified in a woman between 40 and 50 years old who had been exposed to COVID-19. CDR3 sequence reads: CSVEVRARYGYTF. In DNA form, the CDR3 reads TGCAGCGTTGAGGTCAGGGCGAGATATGGCTACACCTTC.